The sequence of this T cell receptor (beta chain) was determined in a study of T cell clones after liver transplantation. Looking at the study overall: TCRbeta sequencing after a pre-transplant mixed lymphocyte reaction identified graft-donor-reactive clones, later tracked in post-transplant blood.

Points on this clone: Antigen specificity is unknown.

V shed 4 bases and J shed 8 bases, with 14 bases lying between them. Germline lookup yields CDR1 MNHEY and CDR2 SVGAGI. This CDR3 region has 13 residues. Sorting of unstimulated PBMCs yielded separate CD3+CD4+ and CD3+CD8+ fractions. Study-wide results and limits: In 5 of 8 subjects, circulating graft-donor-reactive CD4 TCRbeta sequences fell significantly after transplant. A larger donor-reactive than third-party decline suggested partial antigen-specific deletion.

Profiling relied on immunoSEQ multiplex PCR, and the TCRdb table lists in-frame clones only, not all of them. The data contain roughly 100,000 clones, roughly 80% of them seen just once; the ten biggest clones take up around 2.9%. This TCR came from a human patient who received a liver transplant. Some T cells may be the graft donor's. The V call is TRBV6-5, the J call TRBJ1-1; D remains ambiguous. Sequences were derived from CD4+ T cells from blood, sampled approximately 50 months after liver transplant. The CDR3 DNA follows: TGTGCCAGCAGTTCGTGGACCTCGAAGGAAGCTTTCTTT. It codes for CASSSWTSKEAFF.